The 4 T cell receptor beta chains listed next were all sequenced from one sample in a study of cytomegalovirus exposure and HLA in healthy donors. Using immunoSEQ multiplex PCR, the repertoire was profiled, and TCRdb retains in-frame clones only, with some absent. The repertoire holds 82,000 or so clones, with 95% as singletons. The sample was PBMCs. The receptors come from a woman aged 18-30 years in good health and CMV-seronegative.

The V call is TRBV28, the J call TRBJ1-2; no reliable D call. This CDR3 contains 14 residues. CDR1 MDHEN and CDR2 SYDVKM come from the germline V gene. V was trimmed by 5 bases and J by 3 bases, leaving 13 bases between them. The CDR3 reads CASSPPYSDYGYTF. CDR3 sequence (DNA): TGTGCCAGCAGTCCTCCTTACAGTGACTATGGCTACACCTTC.

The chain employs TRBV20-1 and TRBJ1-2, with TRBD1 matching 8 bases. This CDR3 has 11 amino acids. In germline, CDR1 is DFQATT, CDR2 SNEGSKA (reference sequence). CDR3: CRVDRGGGYTF. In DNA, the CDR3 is TGCAGGGTAGACAGGGGAGGCGGCTACACCTTC.

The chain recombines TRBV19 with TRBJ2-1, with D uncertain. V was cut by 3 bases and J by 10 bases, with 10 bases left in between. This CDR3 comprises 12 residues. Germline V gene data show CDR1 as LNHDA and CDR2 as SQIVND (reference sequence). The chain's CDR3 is CASSIPPLEQFF. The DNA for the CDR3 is TGTGCCAGTAGTATCCCCCCTCTCGAGCAGTTCTTC.

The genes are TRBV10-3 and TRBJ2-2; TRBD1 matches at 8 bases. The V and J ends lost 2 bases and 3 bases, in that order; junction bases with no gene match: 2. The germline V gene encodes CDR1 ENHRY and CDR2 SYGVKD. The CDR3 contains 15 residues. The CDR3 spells CAISEPTGDTGELFF. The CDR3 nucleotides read TGTGCCATCAGTGAGCCGACAGGGGACACCGGGGAGCTGTTTTTT.